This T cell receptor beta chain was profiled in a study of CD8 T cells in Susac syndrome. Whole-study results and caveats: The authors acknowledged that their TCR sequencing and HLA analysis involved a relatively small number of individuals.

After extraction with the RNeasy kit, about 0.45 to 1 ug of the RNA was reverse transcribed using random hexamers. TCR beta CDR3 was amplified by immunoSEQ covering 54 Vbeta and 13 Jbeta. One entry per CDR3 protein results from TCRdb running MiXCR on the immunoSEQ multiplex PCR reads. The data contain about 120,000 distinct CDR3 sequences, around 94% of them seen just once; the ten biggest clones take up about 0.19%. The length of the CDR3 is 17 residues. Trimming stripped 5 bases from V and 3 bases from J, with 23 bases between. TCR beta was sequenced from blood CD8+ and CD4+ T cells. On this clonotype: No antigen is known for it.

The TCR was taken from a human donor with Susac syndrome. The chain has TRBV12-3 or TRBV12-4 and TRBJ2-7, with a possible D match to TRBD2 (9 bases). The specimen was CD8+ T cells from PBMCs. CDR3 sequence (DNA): TGTGCCAGCAGTCTCGGCCGGACAGGGCGGGGGGGCTACGAGCAGTACTTC. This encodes CASSLGRTGRGGYEQYF.